The T cell receptor beta chain described here comes from a study of T cells in Graves' hyperthyroidism and ophthalmopathy. Exclusions: uncontrolled infection, other autoimmune disease, pregnancy, lactation. Study-level results: Blood also contained most expanded thyroid clonotypes above 0.001.

Trimming took off 4 bases at V and 2 bases at J, with 10 bases between the two ends. In germline, CDR1 is SGHNT, CDR2 YENEEA. This CDR3 region has 14 residues. Amplification of TCR beta CDR3 regions was performed using RNA transcripts as template. The TCR CDR3 was amplified in a first-round RT-PCR using the HTBI primer set. One entry per CDR3 protein results from TCRdb running MiXCR on the multiplex PCR reads. The sample includes about 290,000 distinct CDR3 sequences, around 13% of them seen just once. This clonotype has a count of ten or more. Its target is unknown. The source is a woman between 40 and 55 years old with Graves' hyperthyroidism. The sequencing sample was made of blood. This chain links TRBV11-3 with TRBJ2-3; no reliable D call. CDR3 amino acids: CASSSRTYTDTQYF. The CDR3 nucleotides read TGTGCCAGCAGCTCCCGGACGTACACAGATACGCAGTATTTT.